One sample yielded the 20 T cell receptor beta chains listed below, sequenced in a study of memory CD4+ T cells and cytomegalovirus serostatus. Single viable CD3+CD4+CD8-CD45RO+ cells were sorted as the memory CD4+ T cells. Produced via immunoSEQ multiplex PCR; TCRdb's table is partial and in-frame only. The sample contains more than 40,000 clones, 70% to 80% of which appear only once. Sequencing was done on a sample of memory CD4+ T cells from blood. These receptors originate from an adult in good health and CMV-seronegative.

The chain carries TRBV30 and TRBJ2-5; 7 bases are shared with TRBD2. CDR3 length: 13 amino acids. V was pared by 0 bases and J by 7 bases, with 5 bases of the junction left unmatched. Germline values: CDR1 GTSNPN, CDR2 SVGIG (reference sequence). CDR3 in amino acids: CAWSVQREGTQYF. The CDR3 DNA reads as TGTGCCTGGAGTGTTCAGCGGGAAGGGACCCAGTACTTC.

V is TRBV5-4 and J is TRBJ2-5, with a tentative D call TRBD2 (5 bases). The germline CDR1 and CDR2 sequences are SGHNT and YYREEE (reference sequence). Trimming stripped 3 bases from V and 5 bases from J, with 17 bases between. This CDR3 comprises 15 residues. For the CDR3, the DNA is TGTGCCAGCAGCTCAGCATCACGACGAGGGGAGACCCAGTACTTC. This codes for CASSSASRRGETQYF.

The rearrangement joins TRBV14 to TRBJ2-4, with D possibly matching TRBD2 (5 bases). Trimming cost V 0 bases and J 15 bases, with 15 bases left between them. The CDR3 is made up of 13 amino acids. Germline CDR1 reads SGHDN; CDR2 reads FVKESK. CDR3 region: CASSQELGERVYF. The CDR3 DNA sequence: TGTGCCAGCAGCCAAGAACTCGGGGAACGGGTGTACTTC.

The chain recombines TRBV6-5 with TRBJ2-2; D is unresolved. Looked up from germline, CDR1 is MNHEY and CDR2 is SVGAGI. V was pared by 2 bases and J by 6 bases, with 4 bases between. The CDR3 has 12 amino acids. The DNA for the CDR3 is TGTGCCAGCAGTTACGAGTCCGGGGAGCTGTTTTTT. This gives the protein CASSYESGELFF.

This chain connects TRBV21-1 to TRBJ2-7. TRBV21-1 has pseudogene status. The CDR3 is 17 residues long. CDR3 loop: CASITGSGRESSYEQYF. CDR3 sequence (DNA): TGTGCCAGCATCACAGGGTCGGGGCGGGAAAGCTCCTACGAGCAGTACTTC.

The sample holds a few counts of this clone. The gene calls are TRBV15 and TRBJ1-1; D is unclear. CDR1 LNHNV and CDR2 YYDKDF come from the germline V gene (reference sequence). V dropped 1 base and J dropped 1 base, with 7 bases sitting between them. This CDR3 is 14 amino acids long. The CDR3 region has the DNA TGTGCCACCAGCAGAGCGGTTAAGAACACTGAAGCTTTCTTT. The encoded protein is CATSRAVKNTEAFF.

This sequence joins TRBV4-3 and TRBJ1-5, with a possible D match to TRBD1 (5 bases). The germline CDR1 and CDR2 sequences are LGHNA and YSLEER. CDR3 length: 15 amino acids. V gave up 1 base and J gave up 2 bases, with 9 bases separating them. The CDR3 sequence is CASSQVGGGNQPQHF. DNA for the CDR3: TGCGCCAGCAGCCAAGTGGGGGGGGGCAATCAGCCCCAGCATTTT.

This chain uses TRBV4-3 with TRBJ2-7; 11 bases line up with TRBD1. The germline V gene has CDR1 LGHNA and CDR2 YSLEER. This CDR3 comprises 15 residues. V lost 4 bases and J lost 7; bases outside the gene matches: 9. The CDR3: CASSLRTGGAWEQYF. The CDR3 DNA follows: TGCGCCAGCAGCCTACGGACAGGGGGCGCGTGGGAGCAGTACTTC.

The CDR3 loop reads CATSKDSGNTIYF. For the CDR3, the DNA is TGTGCCACCAGCAAAGACTCTGGAAACACCATATATTTT. The J gene is TRBJ1-3, the V gene TRBV15; no reliable D call. Trimming took 4 bases from V and 0 from J, leaving 4 bases between them. The CDR3 contains 13 residues. Germline CDR1 LNHNV, CDR2 YYDKDF (reference sequence).

The chain couples TRBV2 to TRBJ2-1, with D uncertain. The CDR3 is 11 residues long. Trimming took 6 bases from V and 6 from J, leaving 6 bases between them. Germline CDR1 and CDR2: SNHLY and FYNNEI. The chain's CDR3 is CASSVTNEQFF. The CDR3 bases are TGTGCCAGCAGCGTCACCAATGAGCAGTTCTTC.

The chain uses TRBV5-1 and TRBJ1-4; D is unclear. Germline CDR1 SGHRS, CDR2 YFSETQ. Trimming shortened V by 0 bases and J by 4 bases, and 7 bases separated the two germline ends. The CDR3 is made up of 14 amino acids. CDR3 protein: CASSLAPGNEKLFF. CDR3 DNA sequence: TGCGCCAGCAGCTTGGCCCCGGGTAATGAAAAACTGTTTTTT.

This clone has just a few counts. The J gene is TRBJ2-5, the V gene TRBV5-6; D perhaps matches TRBD1 (6 bases). There are 17 residues in the CDR3. V lost 3 bases, J lost 1 base, and 19 bases lay in between. Germline V gene sequence: CDR1 SGHDT, CDR2 YYEEEE. CDR3 amino acids: CASSWGRGSPSQETQYF. The CDR3 DNA reads as TGTGCCAGCAGCTGGGGTAGGGGGAGTCCGTCCCAAGAGACCCAGTACTTC.

J is TRBJ2-4 and V is TRBV28; D is unclear. Germline CDR1 and CDR2: MDHEN and SYDVKM. The V and J ends lost 6 bases and 0 bases respectively, with 18 bases between them. The CDR3 covers 17 residues. The CDR3 reads CASSSGENFLAKNIQYF. CDR3 coding DNA: TGTGCCAGCAGCTCTGGTGAGAACTTTCTAGCCAAAAACATTCAGTACTTC.

This chain uses TRBV5-8 with TRBJ2-1; D is unclear. V shed 7 bases and J shed 4 bases, with 12 bases lying between them. The CDR3 has 13 residues. CDR1 SGHTS and CDR2 YDEGEE come from the germline V gene. The CDR3, as DNA: TGTGCCAGCCCCTCGGTAATGTACAATGAGCAGTTCTTC. This encodes CASPSVMYNEQFF.

The chain combines TRBV15 with TRBJ2-3, with D unclear. The CDR3 totals 15 residues. Germline loops: CDR1 LNHNV, CDR2 YYDKDF (reference sequence). Between the trimmed V and J ends, which lost 0 bases and 2 bases, there was a span of 9 bases. The CDR3 nucleotides are TGTGCCACCAGCAGAGATCCAGCAGTCACAGATACGCAGTATTTT. It yields the protein CATSRDPAVTDTQYF.

This clone has more than one count but fewer than ten. The rearrangement links TRBV5-1 to TRBJ2-5; tentative D call: TRBD2 (6 bases). The V end was cut by 4 bases, the J end by 2 bases, with 15 bases between. The CDR3 is 15 amino acids. CDR1 is SGHRS and CDR2 is YFSETQ in the germline V gene. The CDR3 nucleotides read TGCGCCAGCAGCGATACCCCGGGGGTTCAAGAGACCCAGTACTTC. Its protein product is CASSDTPGVQETQYF.

The V call is TRBV2, the J call TRBJ1-5; 9 positions match TRBD1. Germline-derived CDR1 and CDR2 are SNHLY and FYNNEI. The CDR3 sequence is 16 residues long. V dropped 6 bases and J dropped 1; count of bases not matched to a gene: 7. CDR3 in DNA: TGTGCCAGCAGAGAACAGGGGGCGCGAAGCAATCAGCCCCAGCATTTT. Protein: CASREQGARSNQPQHF.

V gene TRBV7-2 combines with J gene TRBJ2-1, with a weak D call TRBD1 (6 bases). Germline V CDR1 and CDR2: SGHTA, FQGNSA. The CDR3 is 16 amino acids. With 5 bases removed from V and 8 bases from J, the gap between germline ends came to 22 bases. CDR3 DNA sequence: TGTGCCAGCAGCATTATACAGGGTCAGGGGTTCGATGAGCAGTTCTTC. Its translation is CASSIIQGQGFDEQFF.

The rearrangement links TRBV28 to TRBJ2-1; 10 nucleotides match TRBD2. Germline V CDR1 and CDR2: MDHEN, SYDVKM. Losses at the gene ends were 7 bases for V and 5 bases for J; bases not matched to a gene: 11. The CDR3 is 16 residues long. CDR3: CASILASGSINNEQFF. CDR3 sequence (DNA): TGTGCCAGCATATTGGCTAGCGGGAGTATAAACAATGAGCAGTTCTTC.

Only a few counts were recorded for this clone. Different DNA sequences within this sample yield the same CDR3. This sequence joins TRBV7-2 and TRBJ1-1, with D perhaps matching TRBD1 (6 bases). Germline assignment: CDR1 SGHTA and CDR2 FQGNSA. This CDR3 region has 14 residues. V was clipped by 5 bases and J by 2 bases, with 12 bases between them. CDR3 nucleotides: TGTGCCAGCAGCGCCGCCAGGGGAAACACTGAAGCTTTCTTT. The encoded protein is CASSAARGNTEAFF.